The next 17 T cell receptor beta chains were all read from a single sample in a study of blood T cell repertoires in COVID-19. This table comes from immunoSEQ multiplex PCR, and its TCRdb copy is limited to in-frame clones, with some not included. This table has approximately 170,000 clones, 80% to 85% appearing once. Sequenced input: peripheral blood. The receptors come from a man aged 70-80 years with active or convalescent COVID-19.

This chain links TRBV5-6 with TRBJ1-2; possible D gene TRBD1, 6 bases. Per the germline V gene, CDR1 is SGHDT and CDR2 is YYEEEE. The CDR3 totals 15 residues. V was clipped by 0 bases and J by 5 bases, with 14 bases between them. In nucleotides, the CDR3 is TGTGCCAGCAGCTTGGGTACAGGGTATATTTATGGCTACACCTTC. As protein: CASSLGTGYIYGYTF. The whole variable domain, remainder taken from reference TRBV5-6 and TRBJ1-2, is DAGVTQSPTHLIKTRGQQVTLRCSPKSGHDTVSWYQQALGQGPQFIFQYYEEEERQRGNFPDRFSGHQFPNYSSELNVNALLLGDSALYLCASSLGTGYIYGYTFGSGTRLTVV.

This chain links TRBV9 with TRBJ2-3; 14 nucleotides line up with TRBD2. The J segment lost 1 base and the V segment lost 3 bases, leaving 4 bases of the junction unmatched. The CDR3 runs to 17 residues. Per germline, CDR1 SGDLS and CDR2 YYNGEE. This CDR3 is CASSARGLAGGTDTQYF. The CDR3 nucleotides are TGTGCCAGCAGCGCCAGGGGACTAGCGGGAGGCACAGATACGCAGTATTTT.

The chain recombines TRBV28 with TRBJ2-5; TRBD2 aligns across 10 bases. V shed 10 bases and J 4 bases; nucleotides not matched to a gene: 9. The CDR3 has 14 residues. Germline-derived CDR1 and CDR2 are MDHEN and SYDVKM. CDR3 bases: TGTGCCACATGGTCTAGCGGGGGTGGAGAGACCCAGTACTTC. Translating it yields CATWSSGGGETQYF. The variable domain in full, with the rest retrieved from reference TRBV28 and TRBJ2-5, is DVKVTQSSRYLVKRTGEKVFLECVQDMDHENMFWYRQDPGLGLRLIYFSYDVKMKEKGDIPEGYSVSREKKERFSLILESASTNQTSMYLCATWSSGGGETQYFGPGTRLLVL.

This sequence joins TRBV6-1 and TRBJ1-1; D remains ambiguous. The CDR3 is 14 amino acids. Germline V gene lookup returns CDR1 MNHNS and CDR2 SASEGT. Trimming took 2 bases from V and 4 from J, leaving 11 bases between them. The CDR3 DNA follows: TGTGCCAGCAGTGAACAGCAGGCTCTCACTGAAGCTTTCTTT. This translates into CASSEQQALTEAFF.

The V and J genes are TRBV7-3 and TRBJ1-1; no firm D call. Germline V lookup: CDR1 SGHTA, CDR2 FQGTGA. The CDR3 covers 12 residues. V was clipped by 6 bases and J by 2 bases, with 7 bases between them. The CDR3, as DNA: TGTGCCAGCAGTGTGGCCAACACTGAAGCTTTCTTT. Translation gives CASSVANTEAFF.

The chain combines TRBV4-3 with TRBJ2-1; TRBD1 is a possible D gene (6 bases). This CDR3 contains 17 residues. Per germline, CDR1 LGHNA and CDR2 YSLEER. V lost 0 bases and J lost 1, with 13 bases in between. The CDR3 reads CASSQDLRGLSYNEQFF. CDR3 DNA sequence: TGCGCCAGCAGCCAAGATCTCAGGGGCCTTTCCTACAATGAGCAGTTCTTC.

The V gene is TRBV5-1, the J gene TRBJ2-5, with D possibly matching TRBD2 (5 bases). V lost 0 bases to trimming and J lost 2 bases, with 8 bases between them. The CDR3 is 14 residues long. The germline gives CDR1 SGHRS, CDR2 YFSETQ. The CDR3 DNA is TGCGCCAGCAGCTTGGGAGGGAAACAAGAGACCCAGTACTTC. Amino acids: CASSLGGKQETQYF.

The chain combines TRBV28 with TRBJ2-7, with D possibly being TRBD1 (6 bases). Germline CDR1 MDHEN, CDR2 SYDVKM. The CDR3 covers 14 residues. Trimming removed 6 bases at V and 0 bases at J, with 12 bases between. CDR3 protein: CASRTGTFSYEQYF. The CDR3 coding sequence is TGTGCCAGCAGAACCGGGACATTCTCCTACGAGCAGTACTTC.

This clone was counted a single time. The genes are TRBV15 and TRBJ1-2; 8 bases match TRBD1. This CDR3 is 14 amino acids long. J gave up 7 bases and V 3 bases, and 7 bases lay outside the gene matches. Germline V gene lookup returns CDR1 LNHNV and CDR2 YYDKDF (reference sequence). The CDR3 protein is CATSSADRGVGYTF. Here the CDR3 DNA reads TGTGCCACCAGCAGCGCTGACAGGGGAGTTGGCTACACCTTC. The complete variable domain, with remaining parts taken from reference TRBV15 and TRBJ1-2, reads DAMVIQNPRYQVTQFGKPVTLSCSQTLNHNVMYWYQQKSSQAPKLLFHYYDKDFNNEADTPDNFQSRRPNTSFCFLDIRSPGLGDTAMYLCATSSADRGVGYTFGSGTRLTVV.

This chain links TRBV28 with TRBJ2-3; 7 bases are a match to TRBD1. The CDR3 is 15 amino acids. CDR1 MDHEN and CDR2 SYDVKM come from the germline V gene. V dropped 7 bases and J dropped 2; count of bases not matched to a gene: 9. The chain's CDR3 is CASTRPTGTTDTQYF. Written as DNA, the CDR3 is TGTGCCAGCACCCGCCCGACAGGGACCACAGATACGCAGTATTTT. The full variable domain, its missing parts supplied by reference TRBV28 and TRBJ2-3, is DVKVTQSSRYLVKRTGEKVFLECVQDMDHENMFWYRQDPGLGLRLIYFSYDVKMKEKGDIPEGYSVSREKKERFSLILESASTNQTSMYLCASTRPTGTTDTQYFGPGTRLTVL.

CDR3 DNA sequence: TGTGCCAGTGGGACAGGGGGCGGGAGTGAAAAACTGTTTTTT. It is translated as CASGTGGGSEKLFF. The V call is TRBV19, the J call TRBJ1-4; TRBD1 matches 12 bases. The junction had 5 bases not matched to a gene; V was cut back by 8 bases and J by 7 bases. CDR1 LNHDA and CDR2 SQIVND come from the germline V gene (reference sequence). This CDR3 contains 14 residues.

V usage is TRBV5-1 and J usage is TRBJ2-2; TRBD2 matches at 10 bases. This CDR3 spans 16 amino acids. CDR1 and CDR2 (germline): SGHRS, YFSETQ. Trimming removed 2 bases from V and 6 bases from J; junction bases left unmatched: 7. CDR3: CASSLPGLASPGELFF. As DNA, the CDR3 is TGCGCCAGCAGCTTACCGGGACTAGCGAGTCCCGGGGAGCTGTTTTTT.

The rearrangement links TRBV10-3 to TRBJ2-7, with 8 bases matching TRBD2. Germline values: CDR1 ENHRY, CDR2 SYGVKD. V gave up 4 bases and J gave up 0 bases; unmatched junction bases: 2. This CDR3 spans 14 amino acids. CDR3 sequence: CAISGGTSSYEQYF. In DNA, the CDR3 is TGTGCCATCAGTGGCGGGACTAGCTCCTACGAGCAGTACTTC.

The chain recombines TRBV2 with TRBJ2-7; 8 bases are shared with TRBD1. In germline, CDR1 is SNHLY, CDR2 FYNNEI. This CDR3 comprises 14 residues. The V and J ends lost 7 bases and 7 bases, in that order; junction bases with no gene match: 12. The DNA for the CDR3 is TGTGCCAGCAAGCCGGTTGACAGGGGTGGTGAGCAGTACTTC. It encodes CASKPVDRGGEQYF. The full variable domain, rest sourced from reference TRBV2 and TRBJ2-7, is EPEVTQTPSHQVTQMGQEVILRCVPISNHLYFYWYRQILGQKVEFLVSFYNNEISEKSEIFDDQFSVERPDGSNFTLKIRSTKLEDSAMYFCASKPVDRGGEQYFGPGTRLTVT.

The rearrangement uses TRBV19 and TRBJ1-4, with TRBD1 matching over 7 bases. This CDR3 is 17 amino acids long. The trim removed 5 bases at V and 0 bases at J, leaving 9 bases unmatched. The germline CDR1 and CDR2 sequences are LNHDA and SQIVND (reference sequence). This CDR3 is CASSFGQVYATNEKLFF. In DNA, the CDR3 is TGTGCCAGTAGTTTCGGACAGGTATACGCAACTAATGAAAAACTGTTTTTT.

In this sample, this clone turned up once. This chain links TRBV11-2 with TRBJ2-6, with 7 nucleotides matching TRBD1. This CDR3 comprises 17 residues. Trimming at V came to 5 bases and at J to 4 bases, leaving 11 bases not matched to a gene. Germline V lookup: CDR1 SGHAT, CDR2 FQNNGV. The chain's CDR3 is CASSRQGAQRGANVLTF. The CDR3 DNA is TGTGCCAGCAGCCGACAGGGTGCCCAAAGGGGGGCCAACGTCCTGACTTTC.

This clone came up a few times. The chain employs TRBV5-4 and TRBJ2-7; 10 positions match TRBD1. This CDR3 has 14 amino acids. V dropped 3 bases and J dropped 3; count of bases not matched to a gene: 3. Germline assignment: CDR1 SGHNT and CDR2 YYREEE (reference sequence). CDR3 DNA: TGTGCCAGCAGCTCCCGGGACAGGGGCTACGAGCAGTACTTC. This gives the protein CASSSRDRGYEQYF.